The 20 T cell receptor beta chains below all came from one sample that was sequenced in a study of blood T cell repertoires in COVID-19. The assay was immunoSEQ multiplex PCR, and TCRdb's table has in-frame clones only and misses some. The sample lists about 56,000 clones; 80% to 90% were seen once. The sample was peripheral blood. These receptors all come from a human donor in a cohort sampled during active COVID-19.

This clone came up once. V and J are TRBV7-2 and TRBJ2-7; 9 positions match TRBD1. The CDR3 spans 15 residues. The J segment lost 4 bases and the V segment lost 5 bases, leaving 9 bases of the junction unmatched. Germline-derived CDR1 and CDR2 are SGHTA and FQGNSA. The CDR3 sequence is CASSPPGQGFYEQYF. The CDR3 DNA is TGTGCCAGCAGCCCCCCGGGACAGGGATTTTACGAGCAGTACTTC.

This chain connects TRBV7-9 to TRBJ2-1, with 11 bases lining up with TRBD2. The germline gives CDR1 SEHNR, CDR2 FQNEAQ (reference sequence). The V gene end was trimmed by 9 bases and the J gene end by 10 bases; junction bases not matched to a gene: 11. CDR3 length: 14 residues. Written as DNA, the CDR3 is TGTGCCAGTAAAGCTAGCGGGGGGACCGGGGAGCAGTTCTTC. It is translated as CASKASGGTGEQFF.

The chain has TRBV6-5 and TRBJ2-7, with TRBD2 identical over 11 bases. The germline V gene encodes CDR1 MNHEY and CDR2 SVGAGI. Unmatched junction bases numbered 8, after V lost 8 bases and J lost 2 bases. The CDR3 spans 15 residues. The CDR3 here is CASGYSSGGPYEQYF. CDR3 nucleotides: TGTGCCAGCGGCTATTCTAGCGGGGGGCCCTACGAGCAGTACTTC.

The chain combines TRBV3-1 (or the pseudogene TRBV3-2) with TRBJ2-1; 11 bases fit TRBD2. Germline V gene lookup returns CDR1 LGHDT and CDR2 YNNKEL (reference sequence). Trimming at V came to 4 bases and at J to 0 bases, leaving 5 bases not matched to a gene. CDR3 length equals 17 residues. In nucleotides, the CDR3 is TGTGCCAGCAGCCGAGATAGCGGGGGGGTCTCCTACAATGAGCAGTTCTTC. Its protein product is CASSRDSGGVSYNEQFF.

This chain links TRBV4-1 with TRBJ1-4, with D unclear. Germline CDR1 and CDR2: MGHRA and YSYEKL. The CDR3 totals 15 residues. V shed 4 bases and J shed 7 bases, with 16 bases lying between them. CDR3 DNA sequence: TGCGCCAGCAGCCGAACCCAGGTGCCTCCTGAAAAACTGTTTTTT. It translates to CASSRTQVPPEKLFF.

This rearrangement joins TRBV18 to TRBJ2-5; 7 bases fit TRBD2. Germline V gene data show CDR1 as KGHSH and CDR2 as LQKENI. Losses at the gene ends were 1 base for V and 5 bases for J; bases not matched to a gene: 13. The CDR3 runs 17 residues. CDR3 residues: CASSPQASGLHGETQYF. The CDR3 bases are TGTGCCAGCTCACCACAAGCTAGCGGCCTACACGGGGAGACCCAGTACTTC.

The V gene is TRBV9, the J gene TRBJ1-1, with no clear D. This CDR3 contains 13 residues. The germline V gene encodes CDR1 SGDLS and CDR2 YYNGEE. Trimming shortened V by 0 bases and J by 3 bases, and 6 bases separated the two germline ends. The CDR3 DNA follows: TGTGCCAGCAGCGTAGATATTTACACTGAAGCTTTCTTT. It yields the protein CASSVDIYTEAFF.

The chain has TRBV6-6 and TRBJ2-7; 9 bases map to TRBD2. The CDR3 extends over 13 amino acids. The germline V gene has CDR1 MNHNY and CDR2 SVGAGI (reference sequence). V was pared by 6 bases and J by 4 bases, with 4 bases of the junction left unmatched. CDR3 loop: CASRAGGEYEQYF. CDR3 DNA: TGTGCCAGCAGAGCGGGGGGAGAATACGAGCAGTACTTC.

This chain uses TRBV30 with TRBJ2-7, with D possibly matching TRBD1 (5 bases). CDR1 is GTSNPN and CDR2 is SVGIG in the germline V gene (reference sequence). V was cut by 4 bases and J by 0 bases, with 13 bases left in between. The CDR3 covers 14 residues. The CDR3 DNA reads TGTGCCTGGAAGGGAACAGGACGCTCCTACGAGCAGTACTTC. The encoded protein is CAWKGTGRSYEQYF.

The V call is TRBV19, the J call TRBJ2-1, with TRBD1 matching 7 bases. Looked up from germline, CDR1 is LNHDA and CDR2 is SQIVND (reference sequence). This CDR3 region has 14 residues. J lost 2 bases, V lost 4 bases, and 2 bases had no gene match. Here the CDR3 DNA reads TGTGCCAGTAGTAGCCAGGGGGCCTACAATGAGCAGTTCTTC. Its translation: CASSSQGAYNEQFF. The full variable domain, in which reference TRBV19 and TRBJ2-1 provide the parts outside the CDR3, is DGGITQSPKYLFRKEGQNVTLSCEQNLNHDAMYWYRQDPGQGLRLIYYSQIVNDFQKGDIAEGYSVSREKKESFPLTVTSAQKNPTAFYLCASSSQGAYNEQFFGPGTRLTVL.

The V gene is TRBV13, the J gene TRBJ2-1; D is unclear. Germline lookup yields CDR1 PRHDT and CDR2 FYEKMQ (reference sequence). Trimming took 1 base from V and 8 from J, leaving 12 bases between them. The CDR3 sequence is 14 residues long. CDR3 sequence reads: CASSLESRIHEQFF. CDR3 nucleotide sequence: TGTGCCAGCAGCTTAGAGTCGAGGATCCATGAGCAGTTCTTC.

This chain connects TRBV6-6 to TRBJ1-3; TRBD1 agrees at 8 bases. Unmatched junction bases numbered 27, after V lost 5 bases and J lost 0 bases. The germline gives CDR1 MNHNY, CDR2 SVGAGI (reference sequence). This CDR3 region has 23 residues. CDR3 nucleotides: TGTGCCAGCAGTCGACGGGGAGGAATGAGCGAGGCCGGACAGGGCGACTCTGGAAACACCATATATTTT. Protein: CASSRRGGMSEAGQGDSGNTIYF.

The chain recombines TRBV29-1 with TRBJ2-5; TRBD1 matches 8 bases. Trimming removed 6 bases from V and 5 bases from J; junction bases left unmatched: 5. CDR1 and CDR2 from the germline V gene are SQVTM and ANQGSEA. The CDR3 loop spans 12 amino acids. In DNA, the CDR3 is TGCAGCGTCGAGGACAGGGCGGAGACCCAGTACTTC. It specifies CSVEDRAETQYF.

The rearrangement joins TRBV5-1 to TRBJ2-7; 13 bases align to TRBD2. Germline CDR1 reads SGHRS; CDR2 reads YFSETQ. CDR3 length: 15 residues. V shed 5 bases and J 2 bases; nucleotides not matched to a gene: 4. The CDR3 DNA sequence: TGCGCCAGCAGAGGACTAGCGGGGGCCGCCTACGAGCAGTACTTC. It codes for CASRGLAGAAYEQYF. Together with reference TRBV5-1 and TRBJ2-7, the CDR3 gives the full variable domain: KAGVTQTPRYLIKTRGQQVTLSCSPISGHRSVSWYQQTPGQGLQFLFEYFSETQRNKGNFPGRFSGRQFSNSRSEMNVSTLELGDSALYLCASRGLAGAAYEQYFGPGTRLTVT.

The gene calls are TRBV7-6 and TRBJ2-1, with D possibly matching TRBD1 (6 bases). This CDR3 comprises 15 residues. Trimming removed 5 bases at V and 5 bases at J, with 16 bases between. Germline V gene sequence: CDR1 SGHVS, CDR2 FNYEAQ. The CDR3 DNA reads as TGTGCCAGCAGCGCCGGGACATCTTGGGACAATGAGCAGTTCTTC. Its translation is CASSAGTSWDNEQFF.

The CDR3 region is CASSQGDWYEQFF. CDR3 DNA: TGTGCCAGCAGCCAGGGGGATTGGTATGAGCAGTTCTTC. This sequence joins TRBV5-4 and TRBJ2-1, with 7 bases identical to TRBD1. The germline CDR1 and CDR2 sequences are SGHNT and YYREEE (reference sequence). The CDR3 covers 13 residues. V shed 4 bases and J 8 bases; nucleotides not matched to a gene: 6.

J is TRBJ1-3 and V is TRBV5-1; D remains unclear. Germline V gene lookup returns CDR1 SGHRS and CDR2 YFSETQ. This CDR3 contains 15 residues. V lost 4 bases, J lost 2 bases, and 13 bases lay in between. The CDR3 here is CASSRAGSTGNTIYF. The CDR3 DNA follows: TGCGCCAGCAGCCGGGCGGGGTCTACTGGAAACACCATATATTTT.

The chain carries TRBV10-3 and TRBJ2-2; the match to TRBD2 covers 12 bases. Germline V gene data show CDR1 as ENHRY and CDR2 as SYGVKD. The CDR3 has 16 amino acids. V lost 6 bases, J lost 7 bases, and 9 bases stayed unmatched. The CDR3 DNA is TGTGCCATCAGGCCTAGCGGGGGGGCCCCTGACGGGGAGCTGTTTTTT. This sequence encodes CAIRPSGGAPDGELFF.

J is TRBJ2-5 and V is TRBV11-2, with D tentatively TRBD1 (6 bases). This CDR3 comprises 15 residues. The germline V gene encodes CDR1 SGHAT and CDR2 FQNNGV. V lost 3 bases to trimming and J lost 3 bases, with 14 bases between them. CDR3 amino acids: CASSLDSRVEETQYF. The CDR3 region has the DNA TGTGCCAGCAGCTTGGACAGCCGTGTTGAAGAGACCCAGTACTTC.

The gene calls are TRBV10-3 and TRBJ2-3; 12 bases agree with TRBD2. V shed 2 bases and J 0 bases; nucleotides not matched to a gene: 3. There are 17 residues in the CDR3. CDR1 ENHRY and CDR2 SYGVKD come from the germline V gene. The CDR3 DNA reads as TGTGCCATCAGTGAGACTAGCGGGGGGCTTAGCACAGATACGCAGTATTTT. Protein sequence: CAISETSGGLSTDTQYF.